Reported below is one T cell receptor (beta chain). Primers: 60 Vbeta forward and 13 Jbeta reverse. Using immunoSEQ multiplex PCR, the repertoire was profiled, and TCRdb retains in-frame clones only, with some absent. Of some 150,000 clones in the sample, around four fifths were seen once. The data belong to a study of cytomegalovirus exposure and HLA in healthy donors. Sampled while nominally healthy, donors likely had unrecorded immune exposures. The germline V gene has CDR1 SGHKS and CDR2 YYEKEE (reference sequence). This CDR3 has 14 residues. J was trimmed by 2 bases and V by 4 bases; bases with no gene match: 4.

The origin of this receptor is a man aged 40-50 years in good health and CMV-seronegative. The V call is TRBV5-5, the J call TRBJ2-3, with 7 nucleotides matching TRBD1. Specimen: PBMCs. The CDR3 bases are TGTGCCAGCAGCAGGGACAGCAACACAGATACGCAGTATTTT. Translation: CASSRDSNTDTQYF. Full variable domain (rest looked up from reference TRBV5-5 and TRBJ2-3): DAGVTQSPTHLIKTRGQQVTLRCSPISGHKSVSWYQQVLGQGPQFIFQYYEKEERGRGNFPDRFSARQFPNYSSELNVNALLLGDSALYLCASSRDSNTDTQYFGPGTRLTVL.